This passage covers 7 T cell receptor beta chains from one sample sequenced in a study of regulatory T cells in long-lasting Graves disease (dated by TCRdb to the early 2020s). Interpreted using the paper, the time point label stands for: newly diagnosed GD, antithyroid drugs for less than 3 months. For both TCR sequencing and RNA sequencing, RNA was extracted from PBMCs in TRIzol. Libraries were constructed by multiplex PCR. The data were produced on an Illumina HiSeq 4000. To build TCR beta libraries, CDR3 regions were amplified by Arm-PCR using iRepertoire HTBI primers. TCRdb trimmed the raw reads at Q25, called clones with MiXCR and kept productive beta chains. Identical CDR3 protein sequences are pooled into one entry, listed with their most common genes and DNA. Across this sample there are about 380,000 distinct CDR3 sequences, with roughly 16% seen only once. The ten top clones hold about 24% of the sample.

This specimen consisted of peripheral blood mononuclear cells (PBMCs), obtained at new diagnosis, from a patient treated with antithyroid drugs. The receptors here all came from a female donor with Graves disease.

This clonotype was found many times. This chain uses TRBV20-1 with TRBJ1-1; a weak D match, TRBD1 (5 bases). Trimming pared 3 bases from V and 4 bases from J, leaving 15 bases between. This CDR3 region has 14 residues. The V gene's germline CDR1 is DFQATT and CDR2 SNEGSKA (reference sequence). CDR3 nucleotide sequence: TGCAGTGCTAGTGGTTGGGGCGGTCCCACTGAAGCTTTCTTT. Its translation is CSASGWGGPTEAFF.

Remarks on this clonotype: One base separates it from a far larger clone, so it is likely a read error. This chain joins TRBV7-3 and TRBJ2-1; 7 positions match TRBD2. Unmatched junction bases numbered 13, after V lost 6 bases and J lost 8 bases. Germline CDR1 is SGHTA and CDR2 is FQGTGA. The CDR3 totals 15 residues. CDR3 DNA sequence: TGTGCCAGCAGGCCCGGGACTACGCTCCGCTATGAGCAGTTCTTC. As protein: CASRPGTTLRYEQFF.

This clonotype occurred a few times. The rearrangement joins TRBV20-1 to TRBJ2-1; possibly TRBD1 or TRBD2 for D (6 bases each). Germline V gene data show CDR1 as DFQATT and CDR2 as SNEGSKA (reference sequence). With 1 base removed from V and 0 bases from J, the gap between germline ends came to 22 bases. This CDR3 has 19 residues. Written as DNA, the CDR3 is TGCAGTGCTAGAGCCTATGAGGGGTACGGGGGCGACTCCTACAATGAGCAGTTCTTC. It encodes CSARAYEGYGGDSYNEQFF.

In this sample, this clonotype turned up many times. The chain combines TRBV9 with TRBJ2-1, with 8 bases fitting TRBD2. Germline CDR1 reads SGDLS; CDR2 reads YYNGEE. The CDR3 contains 16 residues. Unmatched junction bases numbered 9, after V lost 3 bases and J lost 4 bases. The CDR3, as DNA: TGTGCCAGCAGCGAACTTACGGGGGGGCAGTACAATGAGCAGTTCTTC. This encodes CASSELTGGQYNEQFF.

In this sample, this clonotype turned up many times. V and J are TRBV27 and TRBJ1-1; 10 nucleotides align to TRBD1. The CDR3 is 15 residues long. CDR1 and CDR2 (germline): MNHEY, SMNVEV (reference sequence). V lost 5 bases, J lost 3 bases, and 6 bases stayed unmatched. CDR3 nucleotide sequence: TGTGCCAGCAGTAAAGACAGGGGGCCTTACACTGAAGCTTTCTTT. Translation gives CASSKDRGPYTEAFF.

This clonotype has at least ten counts. The rearrangement links TRBV6-1 to TRBJ2-1; no reliable D call. Germline V gives CDR1 MNHNS, CDR2 SASEGT. V was trimmed by 6 bases and J by 4 bases, leaving 10 bases between them. This CDR3 is built from 13 residues. CDR3 DNA: TGTGCCAGCAGGTCGATCTTATACAATGAGCAGTTCTTC. Translation: CASRSILYNEQFF.

This clonotype was counted a few times. This chain uses TRBV29-1 with TRBJ2-4; the D is unclear. There are 13 residues in the CDR3. Germline CDR1 reads SQVTM; CDR2 reads ANQGSEA. V lost 0 bases to trimming and J lost 9 bases, with 12 bases between them. CDR3 region: CSVEDAWKGIQYF. CDR3 sequence (DNA): TGCAGCGTTGAAGACGCATGGAAAGGCATTCAGTACTTC.